The clone carrying this TCR beta chain was found many times. No antigen is known for it. Vbeta (60) and Jbeta (13) primers were used in the PCR. Per the study methods: Among the unique TCR beta chains that a later analysis counted, some 73 million in all, about 10 million were shared. Repertoires were generated with immunoSEQ multiplex PCR, while TCRdb's copy carries only in-frame clones and drops some. The V and J calls and the clone size are those of that table, but D and trimming were determined from the DNA. Among some 150,000 clones, just under 65% were seen once, and the ten largest hold approximately 7%. These data originate in a study of cytomegalovirus exposure and HLA in healthy donors. On the study more broadly: Assignment to the Caucasian-associated ancestry cluster applied to around 80% of the roughly 410 genotyped donors. Study-wide results and limits: Published work reported that the classifier diagnosed cytomegalovirus status with high specificity and sensitivity.

The sequence was obtained from a woman aged 55 to 70 in good health and CMV-seropositive. Material: PBMCs.

The CDR3 region has the DNA TGTGCCAGCAGCTACGGAGCGGGTAATTACAATGAGCAGTTCTTC. Translated, it gives CASSYGAGNYNEQFF. The rearrangement links TRBV6-5 to TRBJ2-1, with a possible D match to TRBD2 (6 bases). The CDR3 runs to 15 residues. Germline V lookup: CDR1 MNHEY, CDR2 SVGAGI. Trimming cost V 6 bases and J 4 bases, with 16 bases left between them.